This paragraph reports one T cell receptor beta chain. What it recognizes is unknown. Per the germline V gene, CDR1 is SGHTA and CDR2 is FQGTGA. The CDR3 is 15 amino acids. The sample is drawn from a study of T cells in Graves' hyperthyroidism and ophthalmopathy. Amplified TCR beta CDR3 regions came from RNA transcripts. RT-PCR in the first round (using the HTBI primer set) targeted the TCR CDR3. TCRdb independently ran MiXCR on the multiplex PCR reads; one entry per CDR3 protein. In the table there are 600,000 or so distinct CDR3 sequences, roughly 46% of which are singletons. The study based diagnoses on clinical symptoms, serum thyroxine and TRAb, thyroid ultrasound and orbital computed tomography. Broader study findings: Patients with ophthalmopathy were separated from those with stable hyperthyroidism by a 13 V-J model.

Sequencing input: peripheral blood or thyroid tissue (not recorded which). This sequence originates from a woman between 18 and 30 years old with Graves' hyperthyroidism. The chain employs TRBV7-3 and TRBJ2-5, with 7 bases identical to TRBD2. The DNA end lines up better with TRBJ2-1; the J call may be wrong. The CDR3 DNA reads TGTGCCAGCGGCCGACCGGGGGGCTCCTACAATGAGCAGTTCTTC. This codes for CASGRPGGSYNEQFF.